One and the same sample provided the 10 T cell receptor beta chains below, sequenced in a study of cytomegalovirus exposure and HLA in healthy donors. PCR employed 60 Vbeta and 13 Jbeta primers. Assay: immunoSEQ multiplex PCR; the TCRdb copy retains only in-frame clones and omits some. The sample includes 270,000 or so clones, 86% of them seen just once. The sequenced sample was PBMCs. All receptors come from a man aged 40-55 years in good health and CMV-seropositive.

This clone was seen more than once but under ten times. The rearrangement links TRBV14 to TRBJ1-1; D is unresolved. The length of the CDR3 is 14 residues. V was cut by 0 bases and J by 3 bases, with 8 bases left in between. CDR1 and CDR2 (germline): SGHDN, FVKESK. In DNA, the CDR3 is TGTGCCAGCAGCCAAGACCCGGGGTACACTGAAGCTTTCTTT. It translates to CASSQDPGYTEAFF.

The chain links TRBV6-5 to TRBJ1-5; 7 bases fit TRBD1. The CDR3 is 14 residues long. Looked up from germline, CDR1 is MNHEY and CDR2 is SVGAGI. With V trimmed by 4 bases and J by 4 bases, 4 bases remained unmatched. CDR3 in DNA: TGTGCCAGCAGTTTGGGACAGATGAATCAGCCCCAGCATTTT. It is translated as CASSLGQMNQPQHF.

The rearrangement joins TRBV5-1 to TRBJ2-7, with D hard to call. The CDR3 totals 16 residues. Germline assignment: CDR1 SGHRS and CDR2 YFSETQ. Trimming shortened V by 0 bases and J by 2 bases, and 15 bases separated the two germline ends. The CDR3 DNA reads as TGCGCCAGCAGCTTGGTCTCAGCGTCTCCCGCCTACGAGCAGTACTTC. Translation: CASSLVSASPAYEQYF.

The J gene is TRBJ2-5, the V gene TRBV7-2; 10 nucleotides line up with TRBD2. V was clipped by 7 bases and J by 2 bases; unmatched bases: 7. The CDR3 sequence is 15 residues long. Germline loops: CDR1 SGHTA, CDR2 FQGNSA. CDR3 residues: CASTLGSGRQETQYF. CDR3 coding DNA: TGTGCCAGCACCCTAGGTAGCGGGAGGCAAGAGACCCAGTACTTC. Together with reference TRBV7-2 and TRBJ2-5, the CDR3 gives the full variable domain: GAGVSQSPSNKVTEKGKDVELRCDPISGHTALYWYRQSLGQGLEFLIYFQGNSAPDKSGLPSDRFSAERTGGSVSTLTIQRTQQEDSAVYLCASTLGSGRQETQYFGPGTRLLVL.

The chain is built from TRBV27 and TRBJ2-3; D is possibly TRBD1 (5 bases). The CDR3 is made up of 14 amino acids. The germline V and J ends were trimmed by 3 bases and 0 bases, with 7 bases remaining between them. The V gene's germline CDR1 is MNHEY and CDR2 SMNVEV (reference sequence). The CDR3 region has the DNA TGTGCCAGCAGTTTCCAGGGCAGCACAGATACGCAGTATTTT. Amino acid sequence: CASSFQGSTDTQYF.

The chain uses TRBV10-1 and TRBJ1-2, with D unclear. Germline CDR1 WNHNN, CDR2 SYGVQD (reference sequence). This CDR3 comprises 13 residues. Trimming shortened V by 4 bases and J by 0 bases, and 6 bases separated the two germline ends. The CDR3 DNA is TGCGCCAGCAGTGCTGGAGCTAACTATGGCTACACCTTC. It encodes CASSAGANYGYTF.

This chain uses TRBV11-1 with TRBJ1-1; tentatively, D is TRBD1 (6 bases). Per the germline V gene, CDR1 is SGHAT and CDR2 is FQDESV (reference sequence). The CDR3 has 14 amino acids. The V gene lost 1 base and the J gene lost 5 bases, with 11 bases spanning the gap. CDR3 nucleotide sequence: TGTGCCAGCAGCTTAGTGAACAGGGAAACTGAAGCTTTCTTT. Translation: CASSLVNRETEAFF.

The count of this clone is one. This chain links TRBV4-2 with TRBJ2-7, with 9 positions matching TRBD2. Germline CDR1 reads LGHNA; CDR2 reads YNFKEQ. V trimming: 2 bases; J trimming: 6 bases; junction bases outside the gene matches: 5. The CDR3 extends over 14 amino acids. The DNA for the CDR3 is TGTGCCAGCAGCCAAAAGCGGGAGGTGAGCGAGCAGTACTTC. It codes for CASSQKREVSEQYF.

The chain uses TRBV6-5 and TRBJ2-7; D might be TRBD1 (5 bases). This CDR3 is built from 11 residues. CDR1 and CDR2 (germline): MNHEY, SVGAGI. V was pared by 5 bases and J by 7 bases, with 9 bases between. The CDR3 loop reads CASSRRAEQYF. Here the CDR3 DNA reads TGTGCCAGCAGTCGCAGGGCGGAGCAGTACTTC.

The chain links TRBV29-1 to TRBJ2-5; the D gene is possibly TRBD2 (6 bases). V gave up 7 bases and J gave up 1 base, with 16 bases separating them. CDR3 length: 14 amino acids. CDR1 is SQVTM, CDR2 ANQGSEA, per germline. This CDR3 is CSAWRGGGQETQYF. CDR3 nucleotide sequence: TGCAGCGCCTGGCGGGGAGGTGGCCAAGAGACCCAGTACTTC.